This entry features one TCR beta chain sequence. Its antigen is unknown. Vbeta (60) and Jbeta (13) primers were used in the PCR. In the authors' methods: In a later analysis, roughly 11 million of 60 million to 80 million unique beta chains occurred in at least two donors. TCRdb keeps only in-frame clones here, not all; method: immunoSEQ multiplex PCR. V and J calls and clone size are copied from that table; D and trimming were computed from the DNA. The table records 100,000 to 150,000 clones, 77% of them present only once. This record comes from a study of cytomegalovirus exposure and HLA in healthy donors. The CDR3 runs to 13 residues. Germline-derived CDR1 and CDR2 are MNHEY and SVGAGI. V was shortened by 6 bases and J by 2 bases, with 9 bases between the two germline ends. Points from the study as a whole: A prior analysis recorded that most TCR beta V segments were productive about 87% or about 30% of the time. An analysis that was carried out later associated 15,000 to 20,000 TCR beta sequences with HLA alleles at 0.05 false discovery rate. Among donors in an Asian-associated ancestry cluster, a later analysis reportedly found fewer N-insertions than the roughly 610-donor mean.

The chain links TRBV6-5 to TRBJ2-3; D is unresolved. The clonotype was recovered from a woman in her forties in good health and CMV-seropositive. The sequencing sample was made of PBMCs. The CDR3 reads CASRPAHTDTQYF. The DNA for the CDR3 is TGTGCCAGCAGGCCCGCGCACACAGATACGCAGTATTTT.